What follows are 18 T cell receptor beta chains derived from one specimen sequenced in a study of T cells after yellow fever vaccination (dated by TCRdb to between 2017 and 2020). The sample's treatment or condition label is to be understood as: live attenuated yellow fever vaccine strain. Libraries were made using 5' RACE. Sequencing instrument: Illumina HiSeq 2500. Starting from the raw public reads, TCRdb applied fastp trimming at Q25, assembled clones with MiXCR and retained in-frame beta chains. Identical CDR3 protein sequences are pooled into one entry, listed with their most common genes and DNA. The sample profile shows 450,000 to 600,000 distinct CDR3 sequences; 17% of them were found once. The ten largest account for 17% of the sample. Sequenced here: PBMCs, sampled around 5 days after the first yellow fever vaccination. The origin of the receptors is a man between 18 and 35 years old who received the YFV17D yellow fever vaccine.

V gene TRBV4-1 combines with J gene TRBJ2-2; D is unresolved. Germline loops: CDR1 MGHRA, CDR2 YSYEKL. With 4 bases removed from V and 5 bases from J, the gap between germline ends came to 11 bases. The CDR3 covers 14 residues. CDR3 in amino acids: CASSRPPGTGELFF. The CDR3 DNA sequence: TGCGCCAGCAGCCGGCCCCCCGGTACCGGGGAGCTGTTTTTT.

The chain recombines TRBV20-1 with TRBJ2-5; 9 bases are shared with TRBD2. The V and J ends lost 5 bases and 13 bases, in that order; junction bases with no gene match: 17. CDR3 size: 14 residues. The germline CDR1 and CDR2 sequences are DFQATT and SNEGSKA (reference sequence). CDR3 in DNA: TGCAGTGCTGCCAGCGGCCTAGCGGGAATATCTCGGTACTTC. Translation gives CSAASGLAGISRYF.

This CDR3 reads CASSSSGNEKLFF. CDR3 coding DNA: TGTGCCAGCAGCTCGTCCGGGAATGAAAAACTGTTTTTT. V and J are TRBV7-9 and TRBJ1-4; D remains ambiguous. The CDR3 spans 13 residues. Trimming took off 4 bases at V and 5 bases at J, with 8 bases between the two ends. Germline CDR1 and CDR2: SEHNR and FQNEAQ (reference sequence). Using reference TRBV7-9 and TRBJ1-4 for the parts outside the CDR3, the full variable domain is DTGVSQNPRHKITKRGQNVTFRCDPISEHNRLYWYRQTLGQGPEFLTYFQNEAQLEKSRLLSDRFSAERPKGSFSTLEIQRTEQGDSAMYLCASSSSGNEKLFFGSGTQLSVL.

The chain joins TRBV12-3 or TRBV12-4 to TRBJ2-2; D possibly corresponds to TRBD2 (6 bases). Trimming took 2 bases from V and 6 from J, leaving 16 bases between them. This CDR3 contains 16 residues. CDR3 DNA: TGTGCCAGCAGTTTATTAGGTGGGGGAGGCCCCGGGGAGCTGTTTTTT. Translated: CASSLLGGGGPGELFF.

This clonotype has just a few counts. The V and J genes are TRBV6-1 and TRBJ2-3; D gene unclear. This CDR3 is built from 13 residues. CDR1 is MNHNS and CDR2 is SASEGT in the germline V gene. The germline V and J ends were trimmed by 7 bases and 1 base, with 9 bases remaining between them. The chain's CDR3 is CASIATGTDTQYF. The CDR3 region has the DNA TGTGCCAGCATTGCTACAGGCACAGATACGCAGTATTTT.

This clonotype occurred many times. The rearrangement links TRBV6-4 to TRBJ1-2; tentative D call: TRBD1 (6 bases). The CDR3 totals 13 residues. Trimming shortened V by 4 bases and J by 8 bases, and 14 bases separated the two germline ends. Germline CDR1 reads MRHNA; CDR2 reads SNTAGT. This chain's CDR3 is CASSGREGEGYTF. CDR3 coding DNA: TGTGCCAGCAGTGGTCGGGAGGGGGAAGGCTACACCTTC.

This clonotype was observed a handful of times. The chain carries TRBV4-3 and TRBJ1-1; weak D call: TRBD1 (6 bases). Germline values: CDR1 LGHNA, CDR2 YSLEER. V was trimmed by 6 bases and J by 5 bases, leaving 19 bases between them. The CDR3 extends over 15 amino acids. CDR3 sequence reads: CASREMWRGGTEAFF. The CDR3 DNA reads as TGCGCCAGCAGGGAGATGTGGCGAGGGGGAACTGAAGCTTTCTTT.

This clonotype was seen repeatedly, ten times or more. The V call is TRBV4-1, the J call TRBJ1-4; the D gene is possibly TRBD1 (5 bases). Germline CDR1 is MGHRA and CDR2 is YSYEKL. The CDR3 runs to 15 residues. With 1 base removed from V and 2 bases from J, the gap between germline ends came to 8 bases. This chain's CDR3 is CASSQVGTTNEKLFF. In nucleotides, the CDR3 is TGCGCCAGCAGCCAAGTTGGGACGACTAATGAAAAACTGTTTTTT.

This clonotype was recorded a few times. CDR3 sequence: CASSPAGGLSYEQYF. CDR3 in DNA: TGTGCCAGCTCACCGGCGGGGGGTCTTTCCTACGAGCAGTACTTC. This chain links TRBV18 with TRBJ2-7; 8 bases are shared with TRBD2. The V segment lost 3 bases and the J segment 1 base; nucleotides outside the gene matches: 5. Germline lookup yields CDR1 KGHSH and CDR2 LQKENI. The CDR3 is 15 residues long.

Here the CDR3 DNA reads TGCGCCAGCAGCCGGTCTTCAAGTGGGACACTGATAACCGGGGAGCTGTTTTTT. This codes for CASSRSSSGTLITGELFF. V and J are TRBV4-3 and TRBJ2-2; perhaps TRBD1 as D (6 bases). CDR1 is LGHNA and CDR2 is YSLEER in the germline V gene. Between the trimmed V and J ends, which lost 4 bases and 5 bases, there was a span of 23 bases. The CDR3 consists of 18 residues.

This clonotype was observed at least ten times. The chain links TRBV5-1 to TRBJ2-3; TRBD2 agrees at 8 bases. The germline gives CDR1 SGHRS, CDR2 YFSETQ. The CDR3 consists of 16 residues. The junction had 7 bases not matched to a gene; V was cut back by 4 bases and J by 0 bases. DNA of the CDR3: TGCGCCAGCAGCCCAGGACTAGCACAAAGCACAGATACGCAGTATTTT. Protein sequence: CASSPGLAQSTDTQYF. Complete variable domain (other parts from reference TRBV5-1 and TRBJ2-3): KAGVTQTPRYLIKTRGQQVTLSCSPISGHRSVSWYQQTPGQGLQFLFEYFSETQRNKGNFPGRFSGRQFSNSRSEMNVSTLELGDSALYLCASSPGLAQSTDTQYFGPGTRLTVL.

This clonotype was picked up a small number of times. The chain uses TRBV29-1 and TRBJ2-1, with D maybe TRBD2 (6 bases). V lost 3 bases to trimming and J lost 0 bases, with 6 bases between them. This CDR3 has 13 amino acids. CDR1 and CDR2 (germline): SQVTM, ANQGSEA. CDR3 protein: CSVDGSSYNEQFF. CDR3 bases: TGCAGCGTTGACGGGAGCTCCTACAATGAGCAGTTCTTC.

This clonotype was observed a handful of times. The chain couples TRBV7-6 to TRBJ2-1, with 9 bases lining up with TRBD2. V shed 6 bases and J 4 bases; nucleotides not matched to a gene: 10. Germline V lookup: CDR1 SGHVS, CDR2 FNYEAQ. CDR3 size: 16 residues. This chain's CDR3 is CASSYGGTSGYNEQFF. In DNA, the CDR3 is TGTGCCAGCAGTTATGGGGGTACTAGCGGGTACAATGAGCAGTTCTTC.

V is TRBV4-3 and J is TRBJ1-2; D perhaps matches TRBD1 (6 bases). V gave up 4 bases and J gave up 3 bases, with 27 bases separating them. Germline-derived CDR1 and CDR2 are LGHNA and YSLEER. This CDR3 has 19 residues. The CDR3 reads CASSRTERPSTWKDYGYTF. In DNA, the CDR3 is TGCGCCAGCAGCCGGACAGAGAGACCTTCTACCTGGAAAGACTATGGCTACACCTTC.

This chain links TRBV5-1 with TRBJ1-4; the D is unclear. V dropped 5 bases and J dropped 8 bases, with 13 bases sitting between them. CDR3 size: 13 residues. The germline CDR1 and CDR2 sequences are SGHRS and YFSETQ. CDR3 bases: TGCGCCAGCAGGAGCGGCTCGGACGAAAAACTGTTTTTT. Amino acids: CASRSGSDEKLFF.

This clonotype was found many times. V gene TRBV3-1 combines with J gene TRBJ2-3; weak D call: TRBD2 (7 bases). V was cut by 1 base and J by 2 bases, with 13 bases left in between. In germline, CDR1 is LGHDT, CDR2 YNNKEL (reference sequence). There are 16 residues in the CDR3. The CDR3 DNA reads TGTGCCAGCAGCCAAGTGGCGGGGGCCTCCACAGATACGCAGTATTTT. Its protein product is CASSQVAGASTDTQYF.

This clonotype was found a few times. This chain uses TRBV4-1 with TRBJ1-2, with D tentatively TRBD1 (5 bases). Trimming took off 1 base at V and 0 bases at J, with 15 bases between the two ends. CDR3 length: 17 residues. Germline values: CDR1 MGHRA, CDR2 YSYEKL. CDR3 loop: CASSQVWSGQPNYGYTF. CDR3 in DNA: TGCGCCAGCAGCCAAGTTTGGTCGGGGCAGCCTAACTATGGCTACACCTTC.

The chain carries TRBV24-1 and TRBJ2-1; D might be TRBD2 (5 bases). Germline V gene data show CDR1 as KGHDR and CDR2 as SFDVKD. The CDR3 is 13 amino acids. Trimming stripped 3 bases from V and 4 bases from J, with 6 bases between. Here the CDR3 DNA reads TGTGCCACCAGTGATCCGGGGTACAATGAGCAGTTCTTC. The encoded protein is CATSDPGYNEQFF.